The 14 T cell receptor beta chains below were found in one sample sequenced in a study of blood T cell repertoires in COVID-19. Repertoires were generated with immunoSEQ multiplex PCR, while TCRdb's copy carries only in-frame clones and drops some. The sample consists of about 20,000 clones, 70% to 90% of them appearing once. Sequencing was performed on peripheral blood. The receptor source for this set is a human donor with active COVID-19. The donor label of this sample is uncertain.

A single count supports this clone. The V and J genes are TRBV29-1 and TRBJ2-7; D possibly corresponds to TRBD1 (8 bases). CDR3 size: 13 residues. Trimming took off 6 bases at V and 0 bases at J, with 12 bases between the two ends. Germline loops: CDR1 SQVTM, CDR2 ANQGSEA. The CDR3 here is CSVQGGSSYEQYF. For the CDR3, the DNA is TGCAGCGTACAGGGGGGGAGCTCCTACGAGCAGTACTTC.

V gene TRBV6-2 or TRBV6-3 combines with J gene TRBJ2-7, with no clear D. The CDR3 consists of 13 residues. V shed 3 bases and J shed 7 bases, with 13 bases lying between them. Germline CDR1 MNHEY, CDR2 SVGEGT. Written as DNA, the CDR3 is TGTGCCAGCAGTTATTGGAGTGTAGGAGAGCAGTACTTC. It is translated as CASSYWSVGEQYF.

The V call is TRBV9, the J call TRBJ2-3; unclear D gene. Germline V gene lookup returns CDR1 SGDLS and CDR2 YYNGEE. This CDR3 spans 13 amino acids. V lost 6 bases and J lost 3, with 11 bases in between. This CDR3 reads CASNRLMTDTQYF. The CDR3 nucleotides are TGTGCCAGCAACAGATTGATGACAGATACGCAGTATTTT.

The chain uses TRBV30 and TRBJ2-5; 12 bases map to TRBD1. This CDR3 spans 14 amino acids. Germline values: CDR1 GTSNPN, CDR2 SVGIG (reference sequence). V gave up 5 bases and J gave up 4 bases; unmatched junction bases: 5. CDR3 protein: CAWDGTGGLETQYF. The DNA for the CDR3 is TGTGCCTGGGATGGGACAGGGGGCTTAGAGACCCAGTACTTC. Full variable domain (rest looked up from reference TRBV30 and TRBJ2-5): SQTIHQWPATLVQPVGSPLSLECTVEGTSNPNLYWYRQAAGRGLQLLFYSVGIGQISSEVPQNLSASRPQDRQFILSSKKLLLSDSGFYLCAWDGTGGLETQYFGPGTRLLVL.

V gene TRBV7-6 combines with J gene TRBJ2-7; D uncertain. CDR1 is SGHVS and CDR2 is FNYEAQ in the germline V gene. V lost 0 bases to trimming and J lost 5 bases, with 8 bases between them. The CDR3 length is 13 residues. CDR3 residues: CASSLARTHEQYF. As DNA, the CDR3 is TGTGCCAGCAGCTTAGCGCGAACCCACGAGCAGTACTTC.

The V call is TRBV3-1 (or the pseudogene TRBV3-2), the J call TRBJ2-5; 9 bases fit TRBD1. There are 15 residues in the CDR3. Germline CDR1 LGHDT, CDR2 YNNKEL (reference sequence). Unmatched junction bases numbered 4, after V lost 4 bases and J lost 1 base. CDR3 in DNA: TGTGCCAGCAGCCGCAACAGGGGGCCCCAAGAGACCCAGTACTTC. Amino acid sequence: CASSRNRGPQETQYF.

The rearrangement links TRBV7-9 to TRBJ2-5; 7 nucleotides align to TRBD1. This CDR3 has 15 residues. Germline-derived CDR1 and CDR2 are SEHNR and FQNEAQ (reference sequence). Unmatched junction bases numbered 10, after V lost 4 bases and J lost 5 bases. CDR3 nucleotides: TGTGCCAGCAGCTACCCACAGGGGTATAGTGAGACCCAGTACTTC. The encoded protein is CASSYPQGYSETQYF.

V and J are TRBV7-9 and TRBJ1-4, with D unresolved. Germline V gene data show CDR1 as SEHNR and CDR2 as FQNEAQ (reference sequence). The CDR3 extends over 14 amino acids. The V and J ends lost 1 base and 0 bases respectively, with 3 bases between them. CDR3 DNA sequence: TGTGCCAGCAGCTTAGGGCCAACTAATGAAAAACTGTTTTTT. Translating it yields CASSLGPTNEKLFF.

The chain couples TRBV5-1 to TRBJ1-1; a weak D match, TRBD1 (5 bases). Looked up from germline, CDR1 is SGHRS and CDR2 is YFSETQ. The CDR3 consists of 15 residues. V was cut by 1 base and J by 2 bases, with 12 bases left in between. The chain's CDR3 is CASSLIQGGNTEAFF. The CDR3 bases are TGCGCCAGCAGCTTGATTCAGGGTGGAAACACTGAAGCTTTCTTT.

The V call is TRBV19, the J call TRBJ2-6; 7 bases are a match to TRBD1. J lost 5 bases, V lost 5 bases, and 9 bases had no gene match. The CDR3 length is 16 residues. Germline V gene sequence: CDR1 LNHDA, CDR2 SQIVND (reference sequence). CDR3 nucleotides: TGTGCCAGTAGTTCGGGACAGAGAATCTGGGCCAACGTCCTGACTTTC. Encoded protein: CASSSGQRIWANVLTF.

This chain connects TRBV6-5 to TRBJ2-3; 7 positions match TRBD2. The CDR3 covers 14 residues. Per germline, CDR1 MNHEY and CDR2 SVGAGI. J was trimmed by 6 bases and V by 6 bases; bases with no gene match: 9. The CDR3 loop is CASREGGPSDTQYF. CDR3 sequence (DNA): TGTGCCAGCAGGGAGGGAGGGCCCTCGGATACGCAGTATTTT.

For the CDR3, the DNA is TGTGCCAGCAGTTTAAGTGGGGCCAATGAGCAGTTCTTC. This encodes CASSLSGANEQFF. The chain uses TRBV28 and TRBJ2-1; tentatively, D is TRBD1 (5 bases). CDR1 and CDR2 from the germline V gene are MDHEN and SYDVKM. Trimming removed 2 bases from V and 6 bases from J, with 8 bases in between. There are 13 residues in the CDR3.

In this sample, this clone turned up a few times. The chain links TRBV2 to TRBJ1-6; unclear D gene. CDR3 length equals 13 residues. Trimming cost V 8 bases and J 0 bases, with 5 bases left between them. The V gene's germline CDR1 is SNHLY and CDR2 FYNNEI. CDR3 amino acids: CASERSYNSPLHF. CDR3 sequence (DNA): TGTGCCAGCGAGCGCTCCTATAATTCACCCCTCCACTTT.

The rearrangement links TRBV7-3 to TRBJ2-5, with 8 bases that match TRBD2. CDR3 size: 15 residues. The germline V gene has CDR1 SGHTA and CDR2 FQGTGA. V was clipped by 2 bases and J by 1 base; unmatched bases: 3. As DNA, the CDR3 is TGTGCCAGCAGCTTAGGCGGACTAGCCCAAGAGACCCAGTACTTC. It is translated as CASSLGGLAQETQYF.